This record covers a single T cell receptor beta chain. Data came from immunoSEQ multiplex PCR; TCRdb stores just in-frame clones and leaves some out. The data contain about 2.2 million clones, 93% of them singletons. This sample is drawn from a study of shared clonotypes between healthy human individuals. The CDR3 is made up of 14 amino acids. V was clipped by 5 bases and J by 5 bases; unmatched bases: 3. Germline V gene data show CDR1 as SEHNR and CDR2 as FQNEAQ (reference sequence). The naive CD8 population came from CD45RO-negative cells selected for CCR7, without terminally differentiated effector memory CD45RA+ cells.

The sample comprised naive CD8+ T cells from PBMCs. The genes are TRBV7-9 and TRBJ2-7, with TRBD2 identical over 13 bases. The TCR originated in a man younger than 30 in good health. Some clones in this sample may be carry-over from other donors' samples. CDR3 residues: CASSGLAGDHEQYF. The CDR3 DNA reads as TGTGCCAGCAGCGGACTAGCGGGAGATCACGAGCAGTACTTC.